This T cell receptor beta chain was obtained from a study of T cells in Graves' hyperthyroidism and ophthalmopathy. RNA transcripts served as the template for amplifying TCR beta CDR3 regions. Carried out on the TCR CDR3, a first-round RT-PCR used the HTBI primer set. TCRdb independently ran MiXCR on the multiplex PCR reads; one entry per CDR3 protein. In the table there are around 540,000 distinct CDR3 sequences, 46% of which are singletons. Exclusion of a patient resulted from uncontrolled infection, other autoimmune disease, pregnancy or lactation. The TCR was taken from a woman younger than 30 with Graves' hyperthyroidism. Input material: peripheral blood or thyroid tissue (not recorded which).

This CDR3 is CASSVEGGVSEAFF. CDR3 sequence (DNA): TGTGCCAGCAGCGTAGAAGGGGGCGTCAGTGAAGCTTTCTTT. V usage is TRBV9 and J usage is TRBJ1-1; 7 positions match TRBD1. CDR3 length equals 14 residues. The V segment lost 0 bases and the J segment 7 bases; nucleotides outside the gene matches: 6. Germline V gives CDR1 SGDLS, CDR2 YYNGEE. Based on the CDR3 plus reference TRBV9 and TRBJ1-1, the full variable domain is DSGVTQTPKHLITATGQRVTLRCSPRSGDLSVYWYQQSLDQGLQFLIQYYNGEERAKGNILERFSAQQFPDLHSELNLSSLELGDSALYFCASSVEGGVSEAFFGQGTRLTVV.